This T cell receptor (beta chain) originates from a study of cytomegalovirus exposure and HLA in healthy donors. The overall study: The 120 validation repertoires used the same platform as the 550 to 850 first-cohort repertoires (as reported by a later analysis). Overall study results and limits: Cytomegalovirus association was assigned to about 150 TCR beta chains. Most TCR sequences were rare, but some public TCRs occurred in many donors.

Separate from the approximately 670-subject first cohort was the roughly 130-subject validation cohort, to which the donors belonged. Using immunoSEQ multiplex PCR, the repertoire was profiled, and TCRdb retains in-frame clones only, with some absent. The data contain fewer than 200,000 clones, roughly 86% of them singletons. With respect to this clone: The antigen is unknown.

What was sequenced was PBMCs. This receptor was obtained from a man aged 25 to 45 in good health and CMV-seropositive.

The CDR3 loop is CASSYFQGRAEAFF. Written as DNA, the CDR3 is TGTGCCAGCAGTTACTTCCAGGGGAGGGCTGAAGCTTTCTTT. The gene calls are TRBV6-5 and TRBJ1-1, with a possible D match to TRBD1 (6 bases). Trimming took 1 base from V and 6 from J, leaving 12 bases between them. This CDR3 has 14 amino acids. The V gene's germline CDR1 is MNHEY and CDR2 SVGAGI.